The following is a TCR beta chain sequence with its context. This CDR3 is 17 amino acids long. In germline, CDR1 is KGHDR, CDR2 SFDVKD. Trimming removed 4 bases at V and 2 bases at J, with 18 bases between. TCRdb called the 5' RACE reads again in MiXCR, with one record for every CDR3 protein. Of 1.5 million or so distinct CDR3 sequences listed, about 32% are singletons. This record comes from a study of identical twins. Specimen: cord blood. The chain uses TRBV24-1 and TRBJ2-3, with D perhaps being TRBD1 or TRBD2 (6 bases each). The origin of this receptor is a newborn girl in good health. For the CDR3, the DNA is TGTGCCACCAGTGACTGGACCGGAGGGGGGAACACAGATACGCAGTATTTT. Translating gives CATSDWTGGGNTDTQYF.